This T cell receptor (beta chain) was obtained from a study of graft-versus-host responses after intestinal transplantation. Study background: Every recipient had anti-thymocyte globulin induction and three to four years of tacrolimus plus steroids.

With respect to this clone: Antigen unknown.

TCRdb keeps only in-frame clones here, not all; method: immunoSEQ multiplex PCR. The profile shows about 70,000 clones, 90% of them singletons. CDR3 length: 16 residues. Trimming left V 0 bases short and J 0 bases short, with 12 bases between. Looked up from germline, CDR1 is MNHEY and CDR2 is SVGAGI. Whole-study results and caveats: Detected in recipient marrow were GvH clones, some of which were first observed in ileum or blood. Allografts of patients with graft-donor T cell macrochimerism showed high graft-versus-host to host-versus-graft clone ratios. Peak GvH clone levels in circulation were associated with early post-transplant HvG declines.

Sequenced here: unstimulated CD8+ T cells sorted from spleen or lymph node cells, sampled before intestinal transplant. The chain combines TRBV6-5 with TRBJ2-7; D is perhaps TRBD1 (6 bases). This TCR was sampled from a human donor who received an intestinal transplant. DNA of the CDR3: TGTGCCAGCAGTTACTCCGACAGGACCTACTCCTACGAGCAGTACTTC. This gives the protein CASSYSDRTYSYEQYF.